These 14 T cell receptor beta chains were sequenced from one sample in a study of blood T cell repertoires in COVID-19 (TCRdb year 2020). The library relied on the immunoSEQ multiplex PCR assay. TCRdb limited this immuneACCESS table to in-frame rearrangements with V and J called. A share of clones is missing; checked studies link under half to unresolved V genes, and the rest is unexplained. The sample table shows about 130,000 clones, and about 80% are seen once. Jointly, the top ten make up approximately 10% of the sample. The sample taken for sequencing was peripheral blood. The receptors come from a human donor in a cohort sampled during active COVID-19.

In nucleotides, the CDR3 is TGTGCCAGCAGCCGCGGGGGGAATGAAAAACTGTTTTTT. This gives the protein CASSRGGNEKLFF. This chain joins TRBV6-5 and TRBJ1-4; possibly TRBD1 for D (5 bases). V lost 6 bases, J lost 5 bases, and 10 bases lay in between. The germline V gene encodes CDR1 MNHEY and CDR2 SVGAGI. The CDR3 runs 13 residues.

The V call is TRBV19, the J call TRBJ1-1; TRBD1 agrees at 10 bases. The ends lost 5 bases at V and 1 base at J; junction bases unmatched: 7. This CDR3 has 16 amino acids. Germline CDR1 reads LNHDA; CDR2 reads SQIVND (reference sequence). In nucleotides, the CDR3 is TGTGCCAGTAGTTTATTGACAGGGGGCGGGAACACTGAAGCTTTCTTT. Its translation is CASSLLTGGGNTEAFF.

This clone appeared once. The chain is built from TRBV10-2 and TRBJ2-1; 14 bases match TRBD2. J gave up 12 bases and V 3 bases, and 13 bases lay outside the gene matches. This CDR3 comprises 17 residues. In germline, CDR1 is WSHSY, CDR2 SAAADI. CDR3 sequence reads: CASSEMGLAGADRGQFF. CDR3 DNA: TGCGCCAGCAGTGAAATGGGACTAGCGGGGGCCGATCGAGGGCAGTTCTTC.

The chain recombines TRBV27 with TRBJ1-6, with 7 bases that match TRBD1. With V trimmed by 3 bases and J by 8 bases, 7 bases remained unmatched. Looked up from germline, CDR1 is MNHEY and CDR2 is SMNVEV (reference sequence). This CDR3 is 15 amino acids long. CDR3 sequence reads: CASSLDRDSYSPLHF. In nucleotides, the CDR3 is TGTGCCAGCAGTTTGGACCGGGACAGTTATTCACCCCTCCACTTT.

The gene calls are TRBV9 and TRBJ2-7, with D perhaps matching TRBD1 (6 bases). V lost 0 bases to trimming and J lost 2 bases, with 9 bases between them. The CDR3 runs 14 residues. Germline V CDR1 and CDR2: SGDLS, YYNGEE. The CDR3 loop reads CASSVDRATYEQYF. CDR3 in DNA: TGTGCCAGCAGCGTAGACAGGGCGACCTACGAGCAGTACTTC.

The chain joins TRBV6-2 or TRBV6-3 to TRBJ1-6, with D perhaps matching TRBD1 (5 bases). In germline, CDR1 is MNHEY, CDR2 SVGEGT. V lost 6 bases and J 3 bases, leaving 15 bases between the germline ends. CDR3 length: 16 amino acids. CDR3 coding DNA: TGTGCCAGCAGCAGACAGATTAACTTCTATAATTCACCCCTCCACTTT. This translates into CASSRQINFYNSPLHF.

The CDR3, as DNA: TGTGCCAGCAGCTTGGGGACTGGGAGGGACGATGAGCAGTTCTTC. Protein product: CASSLGTGRDDEQFF. The chain combines TRBV7-6 with TRBJ2-1; 7 nucleotides agree with TRBD2. CDR1 SGHVS and CDR2 FNYEAQ come from the germline V gene. With V trimmed by 3 bases and J by 8 bases, 10 bases remained unmatched. The CDR3 has 15 amino acids.

The chain employs TRBV5-5 and TRBJ1-4; 8 nucleotides agree with TRBD1. Trimming removed 3 bases from V and 7 bases from J; junction bases left unmatched: 8. Per germline, CDR1 SGHKS and CDR2 YYEKEE (reference sequence). The CDR3 is made up of 15 amino acids. CDR3 sequence reads: CASSSTGDTGEKLFF. The CDR3 region has the DNA TGTGCCAGCAGCTCGACAGGGGACACGGGTGAAAAACTGTTTTTT.

The chain recombines TRBV6-5 with TRBJ1-3, with a tentative D call TRBD1 (6 bases). The germline V gene encodes CDR1 MNHEY and CDR2 SVGAGI. This CDR3 spans 14 amino acids. Trimming left V 5 bases short and J 4 bases short, with 12 bases between. Written as DNA, the CDR3 is TGTGCCAGCAGTCTCGGGGGGCTAGGAAACACCATATATTTT. Its translation is CASSLGGLGNTIYF.

The chain links TRBV6-5 to TRBJ2-5; maybe TRBD2 (6 bases). V was pared by 6 bases and J by 2 bases, with 13 bases between. This CDR3 spans 14 amino acids. Germline CDR1 reads MNHEY; CDR2 reads SVGAGI. CDR3 sequence: CASRLGGTQETQYF. The CDR3 DNA reads as TGTGCCAGCAGACTGGGGGGAACACAAGAGACCCAGTACTTC.

This clone turned up a few times. The chain employs TRBV7-2 and TRBJ2-4, with 9 bases identical to TRBD2. The CDR3 extends over 18 amino acids. With V trimmed by 1 base and J by 5 bases, 12 bases remained unmatched. Germline V gene sequence: CDR1 SGHTA, CDR2 FQGNSA. For the CDR3, the DNA is TGTGCCAGCAGCTTAGTTTGGCGGGGGGGTTCTGGTGAAAACATTCAGTACTTC. Its translation is CASSLVWRGGSGENIQYF.

This sequence joins TRBV7-7 and TRBJ2-2; 9 positions agree with TRBD1. V was pared by 1 base and J by 7 bases, with 13 bases of the junction left unmatched. Germline CDR1 is SSHAT and CDR2 is FNYEAQ (reference sequence). There are 18 residues in the CDR3. CDR3 sequence reads: CASSLGIGTGNGGGELFF. The CDR3 DNA reads as TGTGCCAGCAGCTTAGGAATTGGGACAGGGAATGGAGGCGGGGAGCTGTTTTTT. Full variable domain (remainder filled in from reference TRBV7-7 and TRBJ2-2): GAGVSQSPRYKVTKRGQDVTLRCDPISSHATLYWYQQALGQGPEFLTYFNYEAQPDKSGLPSDRFSAERPEGSISTLTIQRTEQRDSAMYRCASSLGIGTGNGGGELFFGEGSRLTVL.

The chain joins TRBV18 to TRBJ1-1; TRBD1 matches 7 bases. This CDR3 region has 15 residues. Germline V lookup: CDR1 KGHSH, CDR2 LQKENI. Trimming removed 5 bases from V and 7 bases from J; junction bases left unmatched: 13. The CDR3 here is CASSNNRDRTYEAFF. The CDR3 DNA is TGTGCCAGCTCAAACAACCGGGACAGAACTTATGAAGCTTTCTTT.

Here the CDR3 reads CASSLAETNYGYTF. The CDR3 DNA reads TGTGCCAGCAGTCTCGCCGAGACTAACTATGGCTACACCTTC. The chain recombines TRBV27 with TRBJ1-2; the D is unclear. The CDR3 spans 14 residues. Between the trimmed V and J ends, which lost 5 bases and 0 bases, there was a span of 10 bases. Per the germline V gene, CDR1 is MNHEY and CDR2 is SMNVEV (reference sequence).